This TCR beta chain was captured by sequencing in a study of T cell responses to AZD1222 COVID-19 vaccine. Study-level findings and limits: The study found vaccine-associated CD4 TCRs spanning spike, dominant at 160-218 and 743-854. Reportedly, nearly half the spike-specific TCRs target unmutated variant regions. Donors were mostly white British, more females; clonal diversity possibly underestimated. A rise in Spike-specific TCR breadth and depth followed two AZD1222 doses.

Remarks on this clone: Its antigen is unknown.

Profiled with immunoSEQ multiplex PCR; TCRdb holds only in-frame clones, not every one. The sample contains 150,000 or so clones, about 91% of which appear only once. The source is an adult in good health. The source material was peripheral blood, sampled on day 0 of AZD1222 vaccination.

DNA for the CDR3: TGTGCCAGCAGTATGACGGTACTGAACACTGAAGCTTTCTTT. Protein sequence: CASSMTVLNTEAFF. J is TRBJ1-1 and V is TRBV5-6; no clear D gene. The CDR3 is 14 residues long. Germline V lookup: CDR1 SGHDT, CDR2 YYEEEE. Trimming removed 5 bases from V and 0 bases from J, with 11 bases in between. The variable domain in full, with the rest retrieved from reference TRBV5-6 and TRBJ1-1, is DAGVTQSPTHLIKTRGQQVTLRCSPKSGHDTVSWYQQALGQGPQFIFQYYEEEERQRGNFPDRFSGHQFPNYSSELNVNALLLGDSALYLCASSMTVLNTEAFFGQGTRLTVV.